The present T cell receptor (beta chain) was sequenced within a study of lung T cells in sarcoidosis with Löfgren's syndrome (dated by TCRdb to the late 2010s). Regarding the study in general: Sarcoidosis was characterized as a granulomatous disease that mainly affects the lungs and features an accumulation of CD4+ T cells in bronchoalveolar lavage fluid. The repertoire analyses focused on Löfgren's syndrome patients.

Sequencing instrument: Illumina MiSeq. The public reads were run again by TCRdb, first through fastp at Q25 and then through MiXCR, and only productive beta chains were kept. When rows share a CDR3 protein, they turn into one entry using the most common DNA and genes. This sample comprises approximately 20,000 distinct CDR3 sequences, roughly a fifth of them detected only once. The ten biggest clones cover approximately 0.78% of the sample. The investigation overall reported the following: Compared with control subjects, Lofgren's syndrome patients were reported to have TRAV12-1 and TRBV2 as the most expanded V gene segments. Recognition of a sarcoidosis-associated antigen was only suggested, and the antigen itself remained putative and was not identified. TRAV12-1 and TRBV2 CDR3 motifs were reported to be shared among multiple Löfgren's syndrome patients, suggesting public CD4+ TCR repertoires. In alphabeta pairing analysis, TRAV12-1 was found to pair preferentially with TRBV2, and CDR3 homology was shown by the resulting paired TCRs.

TCR repertoires were profiled from CD4+ T cells obtained by bronchoalveolar lavage. Details on this clonotype: Its cognate antigen has yet to be identified. Just one base apart from a much larger clone, this may be a read error.

From V the trimming removes 0 bases and from J it removes 3 bases, while the gene matches leave 4 bases of the junction unaccounted for. The CDR3 covers 16 residues, taking in both the cysteine and the phenylalanine. The CDR3 DNA has 48 bases and is translated from base 1. The germline V gene supplies CDR1 LGHNA and CDR2 YNFKEQ. The V gene is TRBV4-2 and the J gene is TRBJ2-7, with TRBD2 matching 11 junction bases. Sequenced input: CD4+ T cells from bronchoalveolar lavage. This TCR was sampled from a human donor with sarcoidosis (Löfgren's syndrome or another form), or a control subject (not recorded which). CDR3 protein: CASSQDELAGVYEQYF. Read as DNA, the sequence is TGTGCCAGCAGCCAAGATGAACTAGCGGGAGTCTACGAGCAGTACTTC.